This T cell receptor beta chain was recorded in a study of T cell changes during pregnancy in multiple sclerosis. V was clipped by 4 bases and J by 0 bases, with 10 bases between them. CDR1 MNHNS and CDR2 SASEGT come from the germline V gene. CDR3 size: 14 residues. Data came from immunoSEQ multiplex PCR; TCRdb stores just in-frame clones and leaves some out. The table has fewer than 50,000 clones, roughly 94% seen once; the top ten hold less than 5.5%. The TCR originated in a female donor with multiple sclerosis, enrolled in a pregnancy study. V is TRBV6-1 and J is TRBJ2-7; no clear D. The sequenced sample was CD8+ T cells from peripheral blood mononuclear cells, obtained before pregnancy. CDR3 loop: CASSVRPSSYEQYF. CDR3 coding DNA: TGTGCCAGCAGTGTGAGGCCGAGCTCCTACGAGCAGTACTTC.